Each of the 10 T cell receptor beta chains below was sequenced from the same sample in a study of control samples from healthy donors and cancer patients (dated by TCRdb to 2018 to 2021). To prepare the library, the immunoSEQ multiplex PCR assay was applied. The clones in this table, taken by TCRdb from immuneACCESS, are in-frame only. Not every clone is retained; where verified, under half of the shortfall comes from an unresolved V gene, and the cause of the rest is unknown. A total of about 140,000 clones appear in this sample, roughly 92% of them only once. The ten largest clones add up to approximately 10% of the sample. Sequenced: blood. Receptors were obtained from a man aged 30 to 39 in good health.

V is TRBV4-3 and J is TRBJ1-1; D is possibly TRBD1 (5 bases). Trimming took off 2 bases at V and 5 bases at J, with 12 bases between the two ends. CDR3 length: 14 residues. Germline-derived CDR1 and CDR2 are LGHNA and YSLEER. The CDR3 spells CASSQSRGWTEAFF. The CDR3 region has the DNA TGCGCCAGCAGCCAAAGTAGGGGTTGGACTGAAGCTTTCTTT.

V usage is TRBV29-1 and J usage is TRBJ1-1; no clear D. The CDR3 has 14 amino acids. Trimming cost V 2 bases and J 6 bases, with 16 bases left between them. Germline CDR1 SQVTM, CDR2 ANQGSEA. DNA of the CDR3: TGCAGCGTTGAAAACGGTCTCGGTTGGTCTGAAGCTTTCTTT. The encoded protein is CSVENGLGWSEAFF.

V and J are TRBV10-1 and TRBJ1-1; D is uncertain. The V gene's germline CDR1 is WNHNN and CDR2 SYGVQD (reference sequence). The CDR3 runs to 12 residues. This CDR3 reads CASASVNTEAFF. Here the CDR3 DNA reads TGCGCATCCGCTTCGGTGAACACTGAAGCTTTCTTT.

This chain connects TRBV4-1 to TRBJ1-2; the D is unclear. V lost 1 base, J lost 1 base, and 16 bases lay in between. The germline CDR1 and CDR2 sequences are MGHRA and YSYEKL. There are 17 residues in the CDR3. CDR3 amino acids: CASSQVIPANNNYGYTF. CDR3 bases: TGCGCCAGCAGCCAAGTTATTCCGGCAAACAATAACTATGGCTACACCTTC.

The chain is built from TRBV11-3 and TRBJ2-2; D unclear. CDR3 length equals 15 residues. The germline CDR1 and CDR2 sequences are SGHNT and YENEEA. V was trimmed by 1 base and J by 1 base, leaving 7 bases between them. The CDR3 loop reads CASSLVPVNTGELFF. The CDR3 coding sequence is TGTGCCAGCAGCTTAGTCCCGGTGAACACCGGGGAGCTGTTTTTT.

This clone was observed a few times. The genes are TRBV10-3 and TRBJ1-1; D unresolved. CDR3 length: 14 residues. Per germline, CDR1 ENHRY and CDR2 SYGVKD. V was clipped by 6 bases and J by 1 base, with 12 bases between them. The CDR3 nucleotides are TGTGCCATCAGGCCACCAGGAGCGAACACTGAAGCTTTCTTT. Amino acid sequence: CAIRPPGANTEAFF.

The chain joins TRBV27 to TRBJ2-7; D is undetermined. CDR1 and CDR2 (germline): MNHEY, SMNVEV (reference sequence). V was clipped by 3 bases and J by 2 bases, with 8 bases between them. The CDR3 length is 13 residues. CDR3 DNA: TGTGCCAGCAGTTTGAGCGAACCCTACGAGCAGTACTTC. This sequence encodes CASSLSEPYEQYF.

This chain links TRBV6-4 with TRBJ1-1; weak D call: TRBD1 (5 bases). Germline V gene lookup returns CDR1 MRHNA and CDR2 SNTAGT. CDR3 length: 15 residues. Trimming shortened V by 6 bases and J by 4 bases, and 18 bases separated the two germline ends. This chain's CDR3 is CASSSKPGEFTEAFF. CDR3 DNA sequence: TGTGCCAGCAGCTCAAAGCCGGGGGAATTCACTGAAGCTTTCTTT.

The rearrangement joins TRBV7-9 to TRBJ1-2; TRBD1 might be the D (5 bases). V was shortened by 3 bases and J by 4 bases, with 9 bases between the two germline ends. Germline CDR1 reads SEHNR; CDR2 reads FQNEAQ (reference sequence). The CDR3 is 13 residues long. The CDR3: CASSLQGSYGYTF. As DNA, the CDR3 is TGTGCCAGCAGCTTGCAGGGAAGCTATGGCTACACCTTC.

The chain employs TRBV11-2 and TRBJ2-7; D is possibly TRBD2 (5 bases). Germline V gene sequence: CDR1 SGHAT, CDR2 FQNNGV. Trimming removed 4 bases at V and 7 bases at J, with 23 bases between. The CDR3 length is 16 residues. In DNA form, the CDR3 reads TGTGCCAGCAGCTCGGGGTCGACGAGAACCCTTGAGGAGCAGTACTTC. Translation: CASSSGSTRTLEEQYF.